This TCR beta chain was recorded in a study of radiotherapy plus CTLA-4 blockade in lung cancer. Study summary: Of all patients, more than 15% responded objectively and about 30% showed disease control.

Germline CDR1 is KGHSH and CDR2 is LQKENI. The CDR3 is 13 amino acids. Trimming pared 3 bases from V and 11 bases from J, leaving 11 bases between. Focal radiation was given together with CTLA-4 blockade (ipilimumab) to patients with chemo-refractory metastatic non-small-cell lung cancer. Concerning this clone: Its specificity is not known.

Study-level points and caveats: After treatment with radiotherapy plus ipilimumab, TCR clones that came from the tumor expanded in blood.

TCRdb's table, derived via immunoSEQ multiplex PCR, lists solely in-frame clones and lacks some. Of about 97,000 clones in the sample, around 79% were seen once. The sequence was collected from a human donor with non-small cell lung cancer who had a partial response to radiotherapy plus ipilimumab. Some clones in this sample may be carry-over from other donors' samples. V and J are TRBV18 and TRBJ1-6; a weak D match, TRBD1 (5 bases). Specimen: peripheral blood, collected from a patient treated with radiotherapy plus ipilimumab. CDR3 loop: CASSPQGEAPLHF. Here the CDR3 DNA reads TGTGCCAGCTCACCCCAGGGTGAGGCACCCCTCCACTTT.